The clone carrying this T cell receptor (beta chain) was found a few times. Its antigen is unknown. The CDR3 runs 13 residues. CDR1 and CDR2 from the germline V gene are MNHNS and SASEGT. V lost 8 bases, J lost 3 bases, and 12 bases lay in between. A single record per CDR3 protein comes from TCRdb applying MiXCR to the 5' RACE reads. Of fewer than 250,000 distinct CDR3 sequences listed, over 9.5% are singletons. These data originate in a study of CD8 T cells in ankylosing spondylitis. Notes on the study in general: A motif in TCR beta, a set of eight highly homologous variants, appeared characteristic of ankylosing spondylitis blood. Clones linked to the disease showed a CD8+ phenotype. They occurred at relatively low frequencies in peripheral blood.

This clonotype was obtained from a male donor with ankylosing spondylitis or in good health (not recorded which). The sequenced sample consisted of blood, either unsorted or a sorted T cell fraction (not recorded which). This chain joins TRBV6-1 and TRBJ2-3; possibly TRBD2 for D (5 bases). The CDR3 coding sequence is TGTGCCAGCTACCCCCCGGGAACAGATACGCAGTATTTT. Translating it yields CASYPPGTDTQYF.